One sample yielded the 5 T cell receptor beta chains listed below, sequenced in a study of blood T cell repertoires in COVID-19. Clones were read by immunoSEQ multiplex PCR, and TCRdb kept only the in-frame ones, dropping some. The sample yields 150,000 to 200,000 clones, 87% seen once. Material: PBMCs or T cells enriched from blood (not recorded which). These receptors were obtained from a human donor with acute COVID-19. The donor label of this sample is uncertain.

The J gene is TRBJ2-3, the V gene TRBV27, with TRBD2 identical over 7 bases. J gave up 4 bases and V 6 bases, and 7 bases lay outside the gene matches. The CDR3 is 14 residues long. The germline V gene encodes CDR1 MNHEY and CDR2 SMNVEV (reference sequence). CDR3 protein: CASSSTGGADTQYF. In DNA, the CDR3 is TGTGCCAGCAGCTCTACGGGGGGTGCAGATACGCAGTATTTT.

V is TRBV7-9 and J is TRBJ1-3; possible D gene TRBD1, 6 bases. Per germline, CDR1 SEHNR and CDR2 FQNEAQ (reference sequence). Trimming took off 5 bases at V and 7 bases at J, with 18 bases between the two ends. The CDR3 totals 15 residues. The CDR3 here is CASSLSRGAGNTIYF. In nucleotides, the CDR3 is TGTGCCAGCAGCCTGTCACGGGGGGCAGGGAACACCATATATTTT.

The chain carries TRBV3-1 (or the pseudogene TRBV3-2) and TRBJ1-3; 9 bases map to TRBD1. Germline CDR1 and CDR2: LGHDT and YNNKEL (reference sequence). V shed 4 bases and J 8 bases; nucleotides not matched to a gene: 6. The CDR3 length is 14 residues. CDR3 loop: CASSPGTGKDTIYF. The CDR3 nucleotides are TGTGCCAGCAGCCCTGGGACAGGGAAGGACACCATATATTTT.

This rearrangement joins TRBV19 to TRBJ2-3, with 9 nucleotides matching TRBD1. Per the germline V gene, CDR1 is LNHDA and CDR2 is SQIVND (reference sequence). V lost 8 bases and J lost 3; bases outside the gene matches: 6. CDR3 length: 14 residues. CDR3 residues: CASVDRGATDTQYF. In DNA form, the CDR3 reads TGTGCCAGTGTGGACAGGGGAGCGACAGATACGCAGTATTTT.

A few counts support this clone. V usage is TRBV24-1 and J usage is TRBJ2-2, with no clear D. CDR3 length: 13 amino acids. V lost 12 bases, J lost 3 bases, and 13 bases lay in between. The germline CDR1 and CDR2 sequences are KGHDR and SFDVKD. The CDR3 reads CAATGIDTGELFF. CDR3 bases: TGTGCCGCCACGGGTATAGACACCGGGGAGCTGTTTTTT.